These T cell receptor beta chains were read from a single sample in a study of early T cells in non-severe SARS-CoV-2 infection. Each CDR3 protein is one row after TCRdb ran MiXCR on the 5' RACE reads. The table shows around 100,000 distinct CDR3 sequences, with roughly 14% occurring only once. Specimen: whole blood. These receptors came from an adult who was a healthcare worker with PCR-confirmed SARS-CoV-2 infection or an uninfected control (not recorded which). CDR3s include the opening cysteine and the closing phenylalanine or tryptophan. Fields, in order: clone size, D gene, J gene, V gene, CDR3 DNA, CDR3 protein. The D gene is left open where the match is weak. Expanded clones get a size class; other rows say once, few or many, or leave the size out.

clone size: few
D gene: -
J gene: TRBJ2-1
V gene: TRBV30
CDR3 DNA: TGTGCCTGGATGGGACAATGGTCCTACAATGAGCAGTTCTTC
CDR3 protein: CAWMGQWSYNEQFF

clone size: few
D gene: TRBD2
J gene: TRBJ2-1
V gene: TRBV20-1
CDR3 DNA: TGCAGTGCTAGTGATGCGGGAGGGTACAACAATGAGCAGTTCTTC
CDR3 protein: CSASDAGGYNNEQFF

clone size: -
D gene: TRBD1
J gene: TRBJ2-3
V gene: TRBV6-6
CDR3 DNA: TGTGCCAGCAGTCAGGGGGTCACAGATACGCAGTATTTT
CDR3 protein: CASSQGVTDTQYF

clone size: few
D gene: -
J gene: TRBJ1-2
V gene: TRBV7-2
CDR3 DNA: TGTGCCAGCAGCTTAGGATCTTACTATGGCTACACCTTC
CDR3 protein: CASSLGSYYGYTF

clone size: -
D gene: -
J gene: TRBJ2-7
V gene: TRBV28
CDR3 DNA: TGTGCCAGCAGTCTGGACCTTTTTTACGAGCAGTACTTC
CDR3 protein: CASSLDLFYEQYF

clone size: many
D gene: -
J gene: TRBJ2-5
V gene: TRBV7-8
CDR3 DNA: TGTGCCAGCAGCTTAAGACACCTCCAAGAGACCCAGTACTTC
CDR3 protein: CASSLRHLQETQYF

clone size: -
D gene: -
J gene: TRBJ2-1
V gene: TRBV24-1
CDR3 DNA: TGTGCCACCAGTGATCCCAGGGAAGAGCAGTTCTTC
CDR3 protein: CATSDPREEQFF

clone size: -
D gene: TRBD1
J gene: TRBJ2-7
V gene: TRBV10-3
CDR3 DNA: TGTGCCATCAGTGACCGGGACAGCCACTACGAGCAGTACTTC
CDR3 protein: CAISDRDSHYEQYF

clone size: -
D gene: TRBD1
J gene: TRBJ2-3
V gene: TRBV25-1
CDR3 DNA: TGTGCCAGCAGTGCTGGGACAGGGGTAAGAGATACGCAGTATTTT
CDR3 protein: CASSAGTGVRDTQYF

clone size: -
D gene: TRBD1
J gene: TRBJ2-1
V gene: TRBV4-1
CDR3 DNA: TGCGCCAGCAGCCTGACAGGGATCAATGAGCAGTTCTTC
CDR3 protein: CASSLTGINEQFF

clone size: few
D gene: -
J gene: TRBJ2-1
V gene: TRBV25-1
CDR3 DNA: TGTGCCAGCACCAGGGGTGGTTCTTTTGAGCAGTTCTTC
CDR3 protein: CASTRGGSFEQFF

clone size: -
D gene: -
J gene: TRBJ2-7
V gene: TRBV10-3
CDR3 DNA: TGTGCCATCAGTGAGGGCTATTCCTACGAGCAGTACTTC
CDR3 protein: CAISEGYSYEQYF

clone size: few
D gene: -
J gene: TRBJ1-1
V gene: TRBV6-2/TRBV6-3
CDR3 DNA: TGTGCCAGCAGTTACTTGACAGGACAGGAAGCTTTCTTT
CDR3 protein: CASSYLTGQEAFF

clone size: many
D gene: -
J gene: TRBJ2-3
V gene: TRBV20-1
CDR3 DNA: TGCAGTGTAGAGTTCGTAATTTCGGATACGCAGTATTTT
CDR3 protein: CSVEFVISDTQYF

clone size: many
D gene: TRBD1
J gene: TRBJ1-1
V gene: TRBV7-9
CDR3 DNA: TGTGCCAGCAGGTACAGGGGGTGGGCTGAAGCTTTCTTT
CDR3 protein: CASRYRGWAEAFF

clone size: many
D gene: TRBD2
J gene: TRBJ2-2
V gene: TRBV29-1
CDR3 DNA: TGCAGCGTAGCGGGGTTGAACACCGGGGAGCTGTTTTTT
CDR3 protein: CSVAGLNTGELFF

clone size: -
D gene: -
J gene: TRBJ2-7
V gene: TRBV12-3/TRBV12-4
CDR3 DNA: TGTGCCAGCGGGTTACTCGGGTACGAGCAGTACTTC
CDR3 protein: CASGLLGYEQYF

clone size: -
D gene: TRBD1
J gene: TRBJ2-3
V gene: TRBV5-7
CDR3 DNA: TGTGCCAGCAGCAGCGGACAGGGCACAGATACGCAGTATTTT
CDR3 protein: CASSSGQGTDTQYF

clone size: many
D gene: -
J gene: TRBJ1-1
V gene: TRBV18
CDR3 DNA: TGTGCCAGCTCACCACAAGTTGAAGGGAGGGAAGCTTTCTTT
CDR3 protein: CASSPQVEGREAFF

clone size: -
D gene: TRBD1
J gene: TRBJ1-1
V gene: TRBV7-2
CDR3 DNA: TGTGCCAGCAGCTTACAGGGGGCGGGGACTGAAGCTTTCTTT
CDR3 protein: CASSLQGAGTEAFF

clone size: -
D gene: TRBD2
J gene: TRBJ2-3
V gene: TRBV20-1
CDR3 DNA: TGCAGTGCTGCCCCCGTAGGACTAGGGTTCGAAGATACGCAGTATTTT
CDR3 protein: CSAAPVGLGFEDTQYF

clone size: many
D gene: -
J gene: TRBJ2-3
V gene: TRBV19
CDR3 DNA: TGTGCCAGTAGTACAGTCAGCACAGATACGCAGTATTTT
CDR3 protein: CASSTVSTDTQYF

clone size: many
D gene: -
J gene: TRBJ2-5
V gene: TRBV7-9
CDR3 DNA: TGTGCCAGCAGCTTGCCAGATCCAAGAGAGACCCAGTACTTC
CDR3 protein: CASSLPDPRETQYF

clone size: -
D gene: -
J gene: TRBJ2-7
V gene: TRBV6-2/TRBV6-3
CDR3 DNA: TGTGCCACTTACCGGGCCCCCTCCTACGAGCAGTACTTC
CDR3 protein: CATYRAPSYEQYF

clone size: -
D gene: TRBD2
J gene: TRBJ2-4
V gene: TRBV6-2/TRBV6-3
CDR3 DNA: TGTGCCAGCAGTTGGACTAGTTTATCCAAAAACATTCAGTACTTC
CDR3 protein: CASSWTSLSKNIQYF

clone size: many
D gene: TRBD1
J gene: TRBJ1-2
V gene: TRBV14
CDR3 DNA: TGTGCCAGCAGCCCCGCCGGGACAGGGTCGGGTGGCTACACCTTC
CDR3 protein: CASSPAGTGSGGYTF

clone size: few
D gene: -
J gene: TRBJ2-1
V gene: TRBV28
CDR3 DNA: TGTGCCAGCAGGGGGCTTCACAATGAGCAGTTCTTC
CDR3 protein: CASRGLHNEQFF

clone size: many
D gene: TRBD2
J gene: TRBJ2-1
V gene: TRBV11-2
CDR3 DNA: TGTGCCAGCAGCAGACTAGCTTACAATGAGCAGTTCTTC
CDR3 protein: CASSRLAYNEQFF

clone size: many
D gene: -
J gene: TRBJ1-5
V gene: TRBV5-6
CDR3 DNA: TGTGCCAGCAGCTTGGCCGGGGCCCTGGAGCCCCAGCATTTT
CDR3 protein: CASSLAGALEPQHF